This record covers a single T cell receptor beta chain. What it binds is not known. The data are from a study of T cell responses to AZD1222 COVID-19 vaccine. Study-wide results and limits: Close to half of all spike-specific TCRs reportedly target regions of the variants that are unmutated. Donors were mostly white British, more females; clonal diversity possibly underestimated.

This CDR3 is 15 amino acids long. Germline V gene data show CDR1 as SEHNR and CDR2 as FQNEAQ (reference sequence). The germline V and J ends were trimmed by 0 bases and 7 bases, with 12 bases remaining between them. This table comes from immunoSEQ multiplex PCR, and its TCRdb copy is limited to in-frame clones, with some not included. In the table there are tens of thousands of clones, 80% to 90% of which are singletons. Sample: peripheral blood, taken 28 days after the second AZD1222 dose. The genes are TRBV7-9 and TRBJ1-4, with D hard to call. The sequence was collected from an adult who received the AZD1222 COVID-19 vaccine. This chain's CDR3 is CASSLAGLVGEKLFF. The CDR3, as DNA: TGTGCCAGCAGCTTAGCGGGCCTAGTGGGTGAAAAACTGTTTTTT.